This T cell receptor beta chain emerged from a study of cytomegalovirus exposure and HLA in healthy donors. General study results and limits: The study labeled fewer than 200 TCR beta chains cytomegalovirus-associated. A later analysis found common viral pathogens apparently linked to several of the most significant clusters.

The CDR3 has 12 residues. With V trimmed by 5 bases and J by 9 bases, 7 bases remained unmatched. CDR1 MNHEY and CDR2 SVGAGI come from the germline V gene. In the PCR, 60 Vbeta and 13 Jbeta primers were used. Sequencing was performed with immunoSEQ multiplex PCR; in TCRdb, only in-frame clones are kept and a portion is missing. The sample data list about 53,000 clones. On this clone: Its antigen is unknown.

This TCR was recovered from a woman under 30 in good health and CMV-seronegative. The chain combines TRBV6-5 with TRBJ2-7; 7 bases are a match to TRBD1. The sequencing input was PBMCs. The CDR3 nucleotides are TGTGCCAGCAGTATTGACAGGGTACGGCAGTACTTC. Its protein is CASSIDRVRQYF.